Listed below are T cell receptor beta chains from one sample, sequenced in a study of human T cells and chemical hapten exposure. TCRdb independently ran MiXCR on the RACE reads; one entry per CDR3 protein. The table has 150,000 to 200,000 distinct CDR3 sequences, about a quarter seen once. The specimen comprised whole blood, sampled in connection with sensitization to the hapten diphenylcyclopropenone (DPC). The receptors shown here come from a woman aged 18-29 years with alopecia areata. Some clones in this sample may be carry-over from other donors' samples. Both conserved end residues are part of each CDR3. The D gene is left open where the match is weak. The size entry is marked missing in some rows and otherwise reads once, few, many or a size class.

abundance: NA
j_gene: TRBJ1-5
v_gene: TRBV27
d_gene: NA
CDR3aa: CASSFLGQPQHF
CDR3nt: TGTGCCAGCAGTTTCTTAGGTCAGCCCCAGCATTTT

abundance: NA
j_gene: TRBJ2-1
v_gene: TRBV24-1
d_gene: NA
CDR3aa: CATSDLPGGGFDYNEQFF
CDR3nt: TGTGCCACCAGTGATCTCCCCGGGGGCGGATTCGACTACAATGAGCAGTTCTTC

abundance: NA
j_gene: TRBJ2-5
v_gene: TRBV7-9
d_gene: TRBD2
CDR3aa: CASSLYGSGRLQETQYF
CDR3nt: TGTGCCAGCAGCTTATATGGGAGCGGGAGGCTCCAAGAGACCCAGTACTTC

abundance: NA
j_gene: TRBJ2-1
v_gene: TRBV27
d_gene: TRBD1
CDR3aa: CASSLDRGRVPGEQFF
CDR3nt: TGTGCCAGCAGTCTGGACAGGGGCCGCGTACCGGGTGAGCAGTTCTTC

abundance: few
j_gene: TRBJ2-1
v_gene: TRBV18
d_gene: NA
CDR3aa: CASSPRVEEYNEQFF
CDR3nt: TGTGCCAGCTCACCCAGAGTCGAGGAATACAATGAGCAGTTCTTC

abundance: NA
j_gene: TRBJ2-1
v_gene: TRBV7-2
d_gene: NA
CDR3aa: CASSLVIGDRGEQFF
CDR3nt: TGTGCCAGCAGCTTAGTGATTGGGGACCGGGGTGAGCAGTTCTTC

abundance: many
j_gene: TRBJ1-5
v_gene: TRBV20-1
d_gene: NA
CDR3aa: CSARPPGQSNQPQHF
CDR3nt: TGCAGTGCTAGACCTCCGGGACAATCGAATCAGCCCCAGCATTTT

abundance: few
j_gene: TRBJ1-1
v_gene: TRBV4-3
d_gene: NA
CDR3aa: CASSQVQNTEAFF
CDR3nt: TGCGCCAGCAGCCAAGTCCAGAACACTGAAGCTTTCTTT

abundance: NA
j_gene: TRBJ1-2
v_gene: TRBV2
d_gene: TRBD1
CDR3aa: CASSQRLTGRRGYTF
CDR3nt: TGTGCCAGCAGCCAACGACTGACAGGGCGGCGGGGCTACACCTTC

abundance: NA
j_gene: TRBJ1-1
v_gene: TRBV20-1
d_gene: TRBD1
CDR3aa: CSVTGTGAPNTEAFF
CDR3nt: TGCAGTGTTACCGGGACAGGGGCTCCGAACACTGAAGCTTTCTTT

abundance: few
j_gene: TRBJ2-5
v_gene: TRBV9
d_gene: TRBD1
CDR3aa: CASSRGTGGKETQYF
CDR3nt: TGTGCCAGCAGCAGAGGGACAGGGGGCAAAGAGACCCAGTACTTC

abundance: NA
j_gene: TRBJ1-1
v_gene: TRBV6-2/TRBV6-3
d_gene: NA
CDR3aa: CASSYSLINTEAFF
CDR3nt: TGTGCCAGCAGTTACTCGCTGATTAACACTGAAGCTTTCTTT

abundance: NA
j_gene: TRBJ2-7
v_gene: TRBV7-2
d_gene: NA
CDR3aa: CASSLASPGGEQYF
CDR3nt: TGTGCCAGCAGCTTAGCGTCCCCCGGGGGCGAGCAGTACTTC

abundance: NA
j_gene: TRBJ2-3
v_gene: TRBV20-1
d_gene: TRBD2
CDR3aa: CSAPSPTSLTDTQYF
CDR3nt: TGCAGTGCTCCGAGCCCGACTAGCCTTACAGATACGCAGTATTTT

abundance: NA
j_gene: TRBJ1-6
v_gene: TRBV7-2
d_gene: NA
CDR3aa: CASSLGTLYNSPLHF
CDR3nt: TGTGCCAGCAGCTTGGGGACACTCTATAATTCACCCCTCCACTTT

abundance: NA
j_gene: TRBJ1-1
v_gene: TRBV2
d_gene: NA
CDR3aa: CASSEFRPLPPMNTEAFF
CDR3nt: TGTGCCAGCAGTGAGTTCCGCCCGTTACCTCCAATGAACACTGAAGCTTTCTTT

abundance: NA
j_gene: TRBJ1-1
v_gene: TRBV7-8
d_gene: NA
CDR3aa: CASSPDGSTEAFF
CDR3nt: TGTGCCAGCAGTCCCGACGGAAGCACTGAAGCTTTCTTT

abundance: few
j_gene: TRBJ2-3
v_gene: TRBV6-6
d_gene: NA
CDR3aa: CASSDQETSTDTQYF
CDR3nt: TGTGCCAGCAGCGACCAAGAGACAAGCACAGATACGCAGTATTTT

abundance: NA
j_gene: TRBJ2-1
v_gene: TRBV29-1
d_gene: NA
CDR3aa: CSVYTAEISYNEQFF
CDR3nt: TGCAGCGTTTACACAGCGGAAATCTCCTACAATGAGCAGTTCTTC

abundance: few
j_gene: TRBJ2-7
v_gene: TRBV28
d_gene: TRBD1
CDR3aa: CASSLTGFLYEQYF
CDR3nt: TGTGCCAGCAGTCTGACAGGGTTCTTATACGAGCAGTACTTC

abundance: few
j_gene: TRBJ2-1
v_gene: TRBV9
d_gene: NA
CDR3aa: CASSEGGINEQFF
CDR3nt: TGTGCCAGCAGCGAGGGGGGGATCAATGAGCAGTTCTTC

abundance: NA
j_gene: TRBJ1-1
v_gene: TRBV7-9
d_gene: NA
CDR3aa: CASSLIRNMNTEAFF
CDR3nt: TGTGCCAGCAGCTTGATTCGGAACATGAACACTGAAGCTTTCTTT

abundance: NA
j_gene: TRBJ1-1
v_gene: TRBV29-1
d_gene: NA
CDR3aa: CSVGRGGDTSPTEAFF
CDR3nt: TGCAGCGTCGGTCGGGGCGGGGACACTTCCCCAACTGAAGCTTTCTTT

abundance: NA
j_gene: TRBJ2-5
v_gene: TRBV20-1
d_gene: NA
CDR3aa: CSAAIGGAETQYF
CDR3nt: TGCAGTGCTGCTATTGGAGGAGCTGAGACCCAGTACTTC

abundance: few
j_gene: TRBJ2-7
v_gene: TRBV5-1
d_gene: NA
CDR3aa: CASSGGIEQYF
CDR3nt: TGCGCCAGCAGCGGAGGGATCGAGCAGTACTTC

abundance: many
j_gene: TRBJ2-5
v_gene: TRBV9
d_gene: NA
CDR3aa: CASSIGNQETQYF
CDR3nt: TGTGCCAGCAGCATCGGGAACCAAGAGACCCAGTACTTC

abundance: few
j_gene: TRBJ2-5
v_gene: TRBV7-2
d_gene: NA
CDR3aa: CASSRLAGQETQYF
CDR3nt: TGTGCCAGCAGCCGACTTGCGGGGCAAGAGACCCAGTACTTC

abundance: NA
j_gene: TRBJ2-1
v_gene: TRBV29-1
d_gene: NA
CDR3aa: CSVGRTTAGYNEQFF
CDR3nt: TGCAGCGTGGGACGCACTACGGCGGGTTACAATGAGCAGTTCTTC

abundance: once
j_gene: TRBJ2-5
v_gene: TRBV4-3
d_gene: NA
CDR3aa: CASSQDVRGETQYF
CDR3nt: TGCGCCAGCAGCCAAGATGTTAGGGGGGAGACCCAGTACTTC

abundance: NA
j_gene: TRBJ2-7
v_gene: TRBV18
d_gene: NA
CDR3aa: CASSPTADTYEQYF
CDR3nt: TGTGCCAGCTCACCAACTGCTGATACCTACGAGCAGTACTTC

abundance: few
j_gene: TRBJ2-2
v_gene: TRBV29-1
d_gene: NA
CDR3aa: CSVDQGRGGGELFF
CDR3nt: TGCAGCGTTGACCAGGGAAGAGGTGGCGGGGAGCTGTTTTTT

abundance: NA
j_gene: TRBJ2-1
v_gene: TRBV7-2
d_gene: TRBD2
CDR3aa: CASSGTSGAGNEQFF
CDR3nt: TGTGCCAGCAGCGGGACTAGCGGGGCGGGGAATGAGCAGTTCTTC

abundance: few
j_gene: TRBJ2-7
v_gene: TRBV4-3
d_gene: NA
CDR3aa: CASSQEGGTYEQYF
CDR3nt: TGCGCCAGCAGCCAAGAGGGAGGTACCTACGAGCAGTACTTC

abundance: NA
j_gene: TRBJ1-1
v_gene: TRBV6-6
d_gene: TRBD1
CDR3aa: CASFPDRGRNTEAFF
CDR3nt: TGTGCCAGCTTCCCGGACAGGGGGCGAAACACTGAAGCTTTCTTT

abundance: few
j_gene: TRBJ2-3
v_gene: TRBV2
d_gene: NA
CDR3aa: CASRGGGTDTQYF
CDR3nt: TGTGCCAGCAGGGGGGGTGGCACAGATACGCAGTATTTT

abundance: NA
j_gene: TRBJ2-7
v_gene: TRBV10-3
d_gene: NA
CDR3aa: CAISRGRNYEQYF
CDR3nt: TGTGCCATCAGTCGTGGACGGAACTACGAGCAGTACTTC

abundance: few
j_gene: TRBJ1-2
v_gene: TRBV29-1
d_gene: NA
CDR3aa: CSVETANYGYTF
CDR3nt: TGCAGCGTTGAAACAGCCAACTATGGCTACACCTTC

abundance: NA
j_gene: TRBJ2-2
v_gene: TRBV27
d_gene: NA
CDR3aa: CASSLTVGLLRGPGELFF
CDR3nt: TGTGCCAGCAGTTTAACAGTGGGACTTCTCCGCGGGCCCGGGGAGCTGTTTTTT

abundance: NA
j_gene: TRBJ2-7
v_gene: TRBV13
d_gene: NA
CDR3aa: CASSTTENEQYF
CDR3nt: TGTGCCAGCAGTACCACGGAGAACGAGCAGTACTTC

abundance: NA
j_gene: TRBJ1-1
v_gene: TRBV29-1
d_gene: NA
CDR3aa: CSTKGGRRNTEAFF
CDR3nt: TGCAGCACCAAGGGGGGACGGCGAAACACTGAAGCTTTCTTT

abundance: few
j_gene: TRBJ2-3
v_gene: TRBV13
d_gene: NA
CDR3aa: CASSLGPSGTDTQYF
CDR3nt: TGTGCCAGCAGCTTGGGACCCTCTGGTACAGATACGCAGTATTTT

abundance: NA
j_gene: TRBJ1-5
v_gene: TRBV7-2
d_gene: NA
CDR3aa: CASSQTGRNQPQHF
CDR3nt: TGTGCCAGCAGCCAAACAGGTAGAAATCAGCCCCAGCATTTT

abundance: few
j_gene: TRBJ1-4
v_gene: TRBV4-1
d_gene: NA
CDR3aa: CASSEEVPTHAVNEKLFF
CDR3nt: TGCGCCAGCAGCGAAGAGGTACCCACCCATGCGGTTAATGAAAAACTGTTTTTT

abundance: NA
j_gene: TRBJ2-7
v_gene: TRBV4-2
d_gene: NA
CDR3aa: CASSQDSDSRGYEQYF
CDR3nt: TGTGCCAGCAGCCAAGATTCAGACAGTAGGGGCTACGAGCAGTACTTC

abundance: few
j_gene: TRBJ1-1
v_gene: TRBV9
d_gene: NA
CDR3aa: CASSVEGQTEAFF
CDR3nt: TGTGCCAGCAGCGTAGAGGGGCAGACTGAAGCTTTCTTT

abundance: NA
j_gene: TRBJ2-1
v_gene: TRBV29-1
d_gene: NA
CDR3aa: CSVGGYNEQFF
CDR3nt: TGCAGCGTTGGCGGGTACAATGAGCAGTTCTTC

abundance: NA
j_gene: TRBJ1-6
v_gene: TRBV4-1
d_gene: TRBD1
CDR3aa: CASSSRTGSPLHF
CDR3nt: TGCGCCAGCAGCTCCCGGACAGGGTCGCCCCTCCACTTT

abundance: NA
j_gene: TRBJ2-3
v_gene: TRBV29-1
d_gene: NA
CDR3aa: CSPSMGDTQYF
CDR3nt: TGCAGCCCATCGATGGGGGATACGCAGTATTTT

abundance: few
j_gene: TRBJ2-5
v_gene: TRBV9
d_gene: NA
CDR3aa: CASSLGTYQETQYF
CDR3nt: TGTGCCAGCAGCCTGGGGACCTATCAAGAGACCCAGTACTTC

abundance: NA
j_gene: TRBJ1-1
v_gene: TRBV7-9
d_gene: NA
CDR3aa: CASSLDGKGTEAFF
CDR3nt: TGTGCCAGCAGCTTAGACGGGAAGGGCACTGAAGCTTTCTTT

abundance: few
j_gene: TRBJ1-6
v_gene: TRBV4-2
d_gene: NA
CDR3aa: CASSQDRGQTNSPLHF
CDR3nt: TGTGCCAGCAGCCAAGATCGGGGACAAACAAATTCACCCCTCCACTTT

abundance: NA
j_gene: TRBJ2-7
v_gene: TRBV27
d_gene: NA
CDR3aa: CAGGTPYEQYF
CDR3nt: TGTGCCGGTGGGACGCCGTACGAGCAGTACTTC

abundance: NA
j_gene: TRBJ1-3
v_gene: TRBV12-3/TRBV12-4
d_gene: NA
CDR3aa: CASSFFGQGGNTIYF
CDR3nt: NA

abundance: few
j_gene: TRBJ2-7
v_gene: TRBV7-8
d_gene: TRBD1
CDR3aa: CASSWGDRSTYEQYF
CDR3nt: TGTGCCAGCAGCTGGGGGGACAGGAGTACCTACGAGCAGTACTTC

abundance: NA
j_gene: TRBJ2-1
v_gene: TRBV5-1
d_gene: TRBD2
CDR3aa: CASSFAGVDYNEQFF
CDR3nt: TGCGCCAGCAGCTTTGCGGGGGTTGACTACAATGAGCAGTTCTTC

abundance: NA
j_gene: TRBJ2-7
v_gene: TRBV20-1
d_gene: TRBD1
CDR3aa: CSAAGQGAYEQYF
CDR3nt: TGCAGTGCCGCGGGACAGGGGGCCTACGAGCAGTACTTC

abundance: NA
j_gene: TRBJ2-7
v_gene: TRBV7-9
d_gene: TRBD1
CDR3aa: CASTKGADYEQYF
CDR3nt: TGTGCCAGCACCAAGGGGGCAGACTACGAGCAGTACTTC

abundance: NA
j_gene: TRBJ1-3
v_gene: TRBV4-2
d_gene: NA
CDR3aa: CASSQRDGGSSGNTIYF
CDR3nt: TGTGCCAGCAGCCAAAGGGACGGTGGGAGCTCTGGAAACACCATATATTTT